Below are 3 T cell receptor beta chains sequenced from a single sample in a study of blood T cell repertoires in COVID-19. Libraries were prepared by immunoSEQ multiplex PCR; TCRdb keeps only in-frame clonotypes and omits some of them. The sample yields about 260,000 clones, around nine tenths seen once. What was sequenced was peripheral blood. These receptors came from a man aged 40-49 years who had recovered from COVID-19.

The genes are TRBV7-9 and TRBJ2-7, with D possibly TRBD2 on 5 matching bases. The germline V gene has CDR1 SEHNR and CDR2 FQNEAQ (reference sequence). Deletions cut 1 base from V and 5 bases from J, with 12 bases between. The CDR3 covers 14 residues. The CDR3 sequence: CASSLDAGGHEQYF. CDR3 DNA sequence: TGTGCCAGCAGCTTAGATGCGGGTGGCCACGAGCAGTACTTC.

CDR3 amino acids: CASSLVGGFGYGYTF. CDR3 DNA: TGTGCCAGCAGCTTAGTCGGGGGTTTCGGCTATGGCTACACCTTC. This chain links TRBV7-9 with TRBJ1-2, with D perhaps TRBD1 (5 bases). Trimming cost V 1 base and J 4 bases, with 13 bases left between them. CDR1 SEHNR and CDR2 FQNEAQ come from the germline V gene (reference sequence). This CDR3 comprises 15 residues.

V usage is TRBV29-1 and J usage is TRBJ2-7; D is uncertain. Trimming left V 2 bases short and J 5 bases short, with 16 bases between. The CDR3 has 14 residues. Per the germline V gene, CDR1 is SQVTM and CDR2 is ANQGSEA. The CDR3 here is CSVETGVGYNEQYF. Here the CDR3 DNA reads TGCAGCGTTGAAACGGGTGTAGGTTACAACGAGCAGTACTTC.